This T cell receptor (beta chain) was identified during a study of T cell changes during pregnancy in multiple sclerosis. The germline V and J ends were trimmed by 1 base and 5 bases, with 11 bases remaining between them. From germline, CDR1 is MGHRA and CDR2 YSYEKL. The CDR3 is 15 amino acids. Assay: immunoSEQ multiplex PCR; the TCRdb copy retains only in-frame clones and omits some. Here the sample spans 70,000 to 75,000 clones, roughly 89% being singletons. The origin of this receptor is a female donor with multiple sclerosis, enrolled in a pregnancy study. Sequencing used peripheral blood, obtained in the second trimester of pregnancy. The V gene is TRBV4-1, the J gene TRBJ2-2, with D maybe TRBD1 (6 bases). This CDR3 is CASSQAQGRTGELFF. CDR3 in DNA: TGCGCCAGCAGCCAAGCACAGGGCAGAACCGGGGAGCTGTTTTTT.